The rows below give T cell receptor beta chains drawn from one sample of a study of patients and donors after allogeneic stem cell transplantation. One entry per CDR3 protein results from TCRdb running MiXCR on the RT-PCR reads. The sample gives about a million distinct CDR3 sequences, approximately 19% of which show up once; approximately 5.9% is in the top ten. The specimen was blood, either unsorted or a sorted T cell fraction (not recorded which). These receptors all stem from a human donor who was either an allogeneic HSCT recipient or a stem cell or donor lymphocyte infusion donor (not recorded which). It is not recorded whose cells these are; they may come from a transplant donor. CDR3s include the opening cysteine and the closing phenylalanine or tryptophan. The D gene is left open where the match is weak. Clone size appears in some rows only: once, few, many, or a class for an expanded clone.

V gene: TRBV4-1; D gene: .; clone size: .; J gene: TRBJ2-3; CDR3 DNA: TGCGCCAGCAGCCAAGTTCAGGGGCCCACAGATACGCAGTATTTT; CDR3 protein: CASSQVQGPTDTQYF
V gene: TRBV12-3/TRBV12-4; D gene: TRBD1; clone size: many; J gene: TRBJ2-5; CDR3 DNA: TGTGCCAGCAGTTTGGTGGACAGGGTGACGGACTTC; CDR3 protein: CASSLVDRVTDF
V gene: TRBV4-2; D gene: .; clone size: many; J gene: TRBJ1-2; CDR3 DNA: TGTGCCAGCAGCCAAGAAACGGGGGGCTTAGTCTATGGCTACACCTTC; CDR3 protein: CASSQETGGLVYGYTF
V gene: TRBV3-1; D gene: .; clone size: few; J gene: TRBJ2-1; CDR3 DNA: TGTGCCAGCAGCCAAGATCTACCCACCGACCCCTACAATGAGCAGTTCTTC; CDR3 protein: CASSQDLPTDPYNEQFF
V gene: TRBV10-3; D gene: TRBD1; clone size: .; J gene: TRBJ2-5; CDR3 DNA: TGTGCCGCCCAACGGGACAGGGGAGAGACCCAGTACTTC; CDR3 protein: CAAQRDRGETQYF
V gene: TRBV28; D gene: TRBD1; clone size: .; J gene: TRBJ2-7; CDR3 DNA: TGTGCCAGCCTGACCGGGACAGGTTGGGTCGAGCAGTACTTC; CDR3 protein: CASLTGTGWVEQYF
V gene: TRBV5-1; D gene: TRBD2; clone size: few; J gene: TRBJ2-5; CDR3 DNA: TGCGCCAGCAGAAGTGGACTAGCGGGAGGGCCAGGCGAGACCCAGTACTTC; CDR3 protein: CASRSGLAGGPGETQYF
V gene: TRBV6-5; D gene: .; clone size: .; J gene: TRBJ2-3; CDR3 DNA: TGTGCCAGCAGTTACTCGAAGGGGGGCGCCAGCACAGATACGCAGTATTTT; CDR3 protein: CASSYSKGGASTDTQYF
V gene: TRBV30; D gene: .; clone size: few; J gene: TRBJ2-1; CDR3 DNA: TGTGCCTGGAGTCAAGACAGGCGCTACAATGAGCAGTTCTTC; CDR3 protein: CAWSQDRRYNEQFF
V gene: TRBV20-1; D gene: .; clone size: .; J gene: TRBJ2-7; CDR3 DNA: TGCAGTGCTAGAGATCCGGCGGGCGGCTACGAGCAGTACTTC; CDR3 protein: CSARDPAGGYEQYF
V gene: TRBV20-1; D gene: .; clone size: .; J gene: TRBJ1-1; CDR3 DNA: TGCAGTGCTGACAGACGGAGGAACACTGAAGCTTTCTTT; CDR3 protein: CSADRRRNTEAFF
V gene: TRBV12-3/TRBV12-4; D gene: TRBD2; clone size: .; J gene: TRBJ2-7; CDR3 DNA: TGTGCCAGCGGCCGGGCGGGGGGGAACCACGAGCAGTACTTC; CDR3 protein: CASGRAGGNHEQYF
V gene: TRBV4-1; D gene: TRBD1; clone size: few; J gene: TRBJ2-7; CDR3 DNA: TGCGCCAGCAGCCGAGCGGACAGGGACTCCTACGAGCAGTACTTC; CDR3 protein: CASSRADRDSYEQYF